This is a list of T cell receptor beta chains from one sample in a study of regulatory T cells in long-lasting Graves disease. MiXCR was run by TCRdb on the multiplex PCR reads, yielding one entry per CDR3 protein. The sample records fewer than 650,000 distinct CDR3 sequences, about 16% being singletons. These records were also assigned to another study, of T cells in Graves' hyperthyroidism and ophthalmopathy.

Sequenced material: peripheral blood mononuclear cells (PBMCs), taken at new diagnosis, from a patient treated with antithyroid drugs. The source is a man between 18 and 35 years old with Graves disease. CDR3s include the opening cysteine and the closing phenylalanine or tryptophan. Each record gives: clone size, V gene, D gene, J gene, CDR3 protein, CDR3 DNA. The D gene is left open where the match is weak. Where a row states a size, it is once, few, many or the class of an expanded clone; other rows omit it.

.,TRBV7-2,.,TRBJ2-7,CASSLGSGPGWYEQYF,TGTGCCAGCAGCTTAGGATCCGGCCCTGGTTGGTACGAGCAGTACTTC
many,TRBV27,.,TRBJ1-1,CASSITPQQGYILHTEAFF,TGTGCCAGCAGTATAACCCCTCAACAAGGGTATATTTTACACACTGAAGCTTTCTTT
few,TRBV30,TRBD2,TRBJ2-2,CAWSAREAGGPNGELFF,TGTGCCTGGAGTGCAAGAGAAGCGGGAGGGCCGAACGGGGAGCTGTTTTTT
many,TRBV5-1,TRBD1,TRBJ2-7,CASSSTGHDGEQYF,TGCGCCAGCAGTTCGACAGGGCACGATGGCGAGCAGTACTTC
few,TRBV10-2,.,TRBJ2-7,CASSDLTGGAYEQYF,TGCGCCAGCAGTGACCTTACTGGCGGGGCCTACGAGCAGTACTTC
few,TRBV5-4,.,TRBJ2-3,CASMRGQGSTDTQYF,TGTGCCAGCATGCGGGGGCAGGGTAGCACAGATACGCAGTATTTT
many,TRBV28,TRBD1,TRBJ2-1,CASSSGTGMNEQFF,TGTGCCAGCAGCTCCGGGACAGGTATGAATGAGCAGTTCTTC
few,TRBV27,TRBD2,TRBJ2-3,CASSPKAPRTSGITDTQYF,TGTGCCAGCAGTCCGAAAGCCCCGAGGACTAGCGGGATAACAGATACGCAGTATTTT
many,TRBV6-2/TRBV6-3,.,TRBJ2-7,CASRVAPTYEQYF,TGTGCCAGCCGCGTAGCACCCACCTACGAGCAGTACTTC
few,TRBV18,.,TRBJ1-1,CASCPLRGDTEAFF,TGTGCCAGTTGTCCCCTCCGCGGGGACACTGAAGCTTTCTTT
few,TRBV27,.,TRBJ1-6,CASTQGAKALNSPLHF,TGTGCCAGCACCCAAGGGGCGAAAGCCCTTAATTCACCCCTCCACTTT
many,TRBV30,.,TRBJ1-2,CAWSVWGNYGYTF,TGTGCCTGGAGTGTATGGGGGAACTATGGCTACACCTTC
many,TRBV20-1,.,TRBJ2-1,CSASTDFYNEQFF,TGCAGTGCTTCCACGGACTTTTACAATGAGCAGTTCTTC
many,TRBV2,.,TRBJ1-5,CASTLDGVGQPQHF,TGTGCCAGCACTCTGGACGGGGTTGGGCAGCCCCAGCATTTT
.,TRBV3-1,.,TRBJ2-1,CASSQDRRTYNEQFF,TGTGCCAGCAGCCAAGATCGGAGGACCTACAATGAGCAGTTCTTC
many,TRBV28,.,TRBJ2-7,CASSFSEKYEQYF,TGTGCCAGCAGTTTCTCTGAAAAATACGAGCAGTACTTC
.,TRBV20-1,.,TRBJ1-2,CSARVFLEGAYGYTF,TGCAGTGCTAGGGTCTTTCTTGAGGGCGCCTATGGCTACACCTTC
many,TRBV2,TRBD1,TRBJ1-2,CASSGTGGNGYTF,TGTGCCAGCAGTGGGACAGGGGGTAATGGCTACACCTTC
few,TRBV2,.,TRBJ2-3,CASTPTGPGTDTQYF,TGTGCCAGCACCCCGACGGGACCCGGCACAGATACGCAGTATTTT
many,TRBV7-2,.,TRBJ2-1,CASSLFAGWNNEQFF,TGTGCCAGCAGCTTATTTGCGGGATGGAACAATGAGCAGTTCTTC
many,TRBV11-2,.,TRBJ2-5,CASSARAGLGTQYF,TGTGCCAGCAGCGCAAGGGCCGGATTGGGGACCCAGTACTTC
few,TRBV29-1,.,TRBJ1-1,CSVRDTGIYTEAFF,TGCAGCGTCCGGGACACGGGAATCTACACTGAAGCTTTCTTT
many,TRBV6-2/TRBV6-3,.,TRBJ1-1,CASKLGEAFF,TGTGCCAGCAAGCTAGGTGAAGCTTTCTTT
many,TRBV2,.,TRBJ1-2,CASSGGTIYGYTF,TGTGCCAGCAGTGGGGGAACCATCTATGGCTACACCTTC
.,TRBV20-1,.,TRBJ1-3,CSARQPSGNTIYF,TGCAGTGCTAGACAACCCTCTGGAAACACCATATATTTT